What follows are 19 T cell receptor beta chains derived from one specimen sequenced in a study of OX40 agonist ivuxolimab in advanced cancers. TCRdb keeps only in-frame clones here, not all; method: immunoSEQ multiplex PCR. The table lists fewer than 25,000 clones, around 88% of them singletons. The material was CD4+ or CD8+ T cells sorted from blood, obtained in a trial of the OX40 agonist ivuxolimab. These receptors were taken from an adult with an advanced solid tumor such as melanoma, head and neck, liver or kidney cancer.

The chain employs TRBV2 and TRBJ2-1; TRBD2 aligns across 9 bases. Germline V lookup: CDR1 SNHLY, CDR2 FYNNEI. The CDR3 has 18 residues. Trimming at V came to 6 bases and at J to 0 bases, leaving 12 bases not matched to a gene. The CDR3 sequence: CASSRGASGMSSYNEQFF. The CDR3, as DNA: TGTGCCAGCAGCAGAGGGGCTAGCGGGATGAGCTCCTACAATGAGCAGTTCTTC.

The V and J genes are TRBV19 and TRBJ1-2, with unresolved D. With 7 bases removed from V and 4 bases from J, the gap between germline ends came to 16 bases. The germline CDR1 and CDR2 sequences are LNHDA and SQIVND (reference sequence). This CDR3 has 14 residues. CDR3 sequence: CASTPADGFYGYTF. The CDR3 bases are TGTGCCAGTACCCCGGCGGACGGATTCTATGGCTACACCTTC.

There are a few counts of this clone. The chain has TRBV6-5 and TRBJ1-1, with unresolved D. The V gene's germline CDR1 is MNHEY and CDR2 SVGAGI. V was cut by 8 bases and J by 5 bases, with 15 bases left in between. The CDR3 covers 13 residues. The CDR3, as DNA: TGTGCCAGCTTCCTCCATCTAGGGACTGAAGCTTTCTTT. Translated: CASFLHLGTEAFF.

The V gene is TRBV19, the J gene TRBJ1-5, with D unresolved. Germline V lookup: CDR1 LNHDA, CDR2 SQIVND (reference sequence). V lost 8 bases and J 0 bases, leaving 14 bases between the germline ends. This CDR3 is 15 amino acids long. The CDR3 nucleotides are TGTGCCAGTGGTTGGAGTTATCATAGCAATCAGCCCCAGCATTTT. It translates to CASGWSYHSNQPQHF.

J is TRBJ2-1 and V is TRBV6-5, with D hard to call. V lost 0 bases and J lost 10, with 7 bases in between. The CDR3 length is 12 residues. Germline assignment: CDR1 MNHEY and CDR2 SVGAGI. CDR3 residues: CASSYSGKEQFF. CDR3 bases: TGTGCCAGCAGTTACTCGGGGAAAGAGCAGTTCTTC.

The V call is TRBV28, the J call TRBJ1-1, with 9 nucleotides matching TRBD1. Germline V gene lookup returns CDR1 MDHEN and CDR2 SYDVKM. The CDR3 is 14 residues long. J was trimmed by 11 bases and V by 5 bases; bases with no gene match: 12. The chain's CDR3 is CASSIGTGTHRAFF. As DNA, the CDR3 is TGTGCCAGCAGTATCGGGACAGGGACTCATCGGGCTTTCTTT.

Concerning this clone itself: A much larger clone is a single base away; this may be a read error. The identical CDR3 is also encoded by other nucleotide sequences in the sample. This chain uses TRBV19 with TRBJ2-3; D not resolved. Germline assignment: CDR1 LNHDA and CDR2 SQIVND (reference sequence). Trimming took 9 bases from V and 4 from J, leaving 5 bases between them. The CDR3 runs to 10 residues. CDR3 coding DNA: TGTGCCAGCGAGTCAGATACGCAGTATTTT. Translating gives CASESDTQYF. The variable domain in full, with the rest retrieved from reference TRBV19 and TRBJ2-3, is DGGITQSPKYLFRKEGQNVTLSCEQNLNHDAMYWYRQDPGQGLRLIYYSQIVNDFQKGDIAEGYSVSREKKESFPLTVTSAQKNPTAFYLCASESDTQYFGPGTRLTVL.

The V call is TRBV6-6, the J call TRBJ2-7; maybe TRBD1 (7 bases). Trimming removed 8 bases from V and 1 base from J, with 15 bases in between. Germline V gives CDR1 MNHNY, CDR2 SVGAGI (reference sequence). The CDR3 is made up of 14 amino acids. CDR3 region: CASGRAGGSYEQYF. CDR3 sequence (DNA): TGTGCCAGCGGTAGGGCAGGGGGGTCCTACGAGCAGTACTTC.

The chain has TRBV7-2 and TRBJ1-4; TRBD1 might be the D (6 bases). Germline CDR1 SGHTA, CDR2 FQGNSA. The V and J ends lost 1 base and 7 bases respectively, with 13 bases between them. The CDR3 spans 15 residues. The CDR3 reads CASSLDGGEGEKLFF. The CDR3 DNA reads TGTGCCAGCAGCTTAGACGGGGGCGAGGGTGAAAAACTGTTTTTT.

The chain carries TRBV19 and TRBJ1-1, with D hard to call. This CDR3 is built from 14 residues. V was shortened by 2 bases and J by 4 bases, with 11 bases between the two germline ends. Germline V gene lookup returns CDR1 LNHDA and CDR2 SQIVND (reference sequence). The CDR3 here is CASSIIWGGTEAFF. Here the CDR3 DNA reads TGTGCCAGTAGTATAATATGGGGTGGCACTGAAGCTTTCTTT.

The chain carries TRBV11-2 and TRBJ2-7, with TRBD1 identical over 9 bases. In germline, CDR1 is SGHAT, CDR2 FQNNGV. The CDR3 length is 15 residues. J was trimmed by 2 bases and V by 4 bases; bases with no gene match: 6. The CDR3 sequence is CASSSPGQGTYEQYF. For the CDR3, the DNA is TGTGCCAGCAGCTCACCGGGACAGGGAACCTACGAGCAGTACTTC.

In its sample, this clone ranks as medium-sized. The chain employs TRBV4-3 and TRBJ1-5; no clear D. V was trimmed by 1 base and J by 6 bases, leaving 7 bases between them. Germline-derived CDR1 and CDR2 are LGHNA and YSLEER. The CDR3 spans 13 residues. As DNA, the CDR3 is TGCGCCAGCAGCCAAGGGAACGGTCAGCCCCAGCATTTT. This sequence encodes CASSQGNGQPQHF.

This clone was seen a single time. The genes are TRBV5-6 and TRBJ2-7, with 9 bases lining up with TRBD2. CDR3 length: 13 amino acids. Trimming took 7 bases from V and 2 from J; bases not matched to a gene: 4. In germline, CDR1 is SGHDT, CDR2 YYEEEE. The CDR3 is CASSGGRAYEQYF. CDR3 nucleotides: TGTGCCAGCTCCGGCGGGAGGGCCTACGAGCAGTACTTC.

Turning to this clone: An end of the junction differs from the germline gene, which may be a read error. This rearrangement joins TRBV9 to TRBJ2-1; D perhaps matches TRBD1 (6 bases). The CDR3 extends over 16 amino acids. CDR1 and CDR2 from the germline V gene are SGDLS and YYNGEE. The CDR3: CANSVGGRGGYNEQFF. The CDR3 DNA reads as TGTGCCAACAGCGTAGGTGGGAGAGGGGGATACAATGAGCAGTTCTTC.

CDR3 coding DNA: TGTGCCATCAGTGAGCCAGGTTTCATGAACACTGAAGCTTTCTTT. Translated, it gives CAISEPGFMNTEAFF. The chain joins TRBV10-3 to TRBJ1-1; no reliable D call. CDR1 and CDR2 from the germline V gene are ENHRY and SYGVKD. Trimming left V 2 bases short and J 0 bases short, with 10 bases between. The CDR3 runs to 15 residues.

The CDR3 DNA is TGTGCCAGCAGCGTTAACTTCCAAGAGACCCAGTACTTC. It codes for CASSVNFQETQYF. The rearrangement joins TRBV9 to TRBJ2-5; D call uncertain. The ends were cut back, 2 bases at V and 1 base at J, with 6 bases in the middle. The CDR3 has 13 residues. CDR1 and CDR2 (germline): SGDLS, YYNGEE.

CDR3 residues: CSVIPGESHEQYF. The CDR3 nucleotides are TGCAGCGTGATACCGGGGGAAAGCCACGAGCAGTACTTC. This sequence joins TRBV29-1 and TRBJ2-7; maybe TRBD2 (6 bases). CDR3 length: 13 residues. V shed 6 bases and J shed 5 bases, with 17 bases lying between them. Germline V gene lookup returns CDR1 SQVTM and CDR2 ANQGSEA.

The rearrangement links TRBV5-4 to TRBJ2-2; D not resolved. The CDR3 has 14 residues. CDR1 is SGHNT and CDR2 is YYREEE in the germline V gene (reference sequence). V was cut by 0 bases and J by 6 bases, with 9 bases left in between. CDR3 sequence (DNA): TGTGCCAGCAGCTTGGGCGTATCGGCCGGGGAGCTGTTTTTT. Residues: CASSLGVSAGELFF.

This sequence joins TRBV6-5 and TRBJ1-4; D might be TRBD1 (5 bases). Between the trimmed V and J ends, which lost 3 bases and 7 bases, there was a span of 9 bases. Germline V CDR1 and CDR2: MNHEY, SVGAGI. The CDR3 covers 13 residues. This chain's CDR3 is CASSYQGPEKLFF. Written as DNA, the CDR3 is TGTGCCAGCAGTTATCAGGGCCCTGAAAAACTGTTTTTT.